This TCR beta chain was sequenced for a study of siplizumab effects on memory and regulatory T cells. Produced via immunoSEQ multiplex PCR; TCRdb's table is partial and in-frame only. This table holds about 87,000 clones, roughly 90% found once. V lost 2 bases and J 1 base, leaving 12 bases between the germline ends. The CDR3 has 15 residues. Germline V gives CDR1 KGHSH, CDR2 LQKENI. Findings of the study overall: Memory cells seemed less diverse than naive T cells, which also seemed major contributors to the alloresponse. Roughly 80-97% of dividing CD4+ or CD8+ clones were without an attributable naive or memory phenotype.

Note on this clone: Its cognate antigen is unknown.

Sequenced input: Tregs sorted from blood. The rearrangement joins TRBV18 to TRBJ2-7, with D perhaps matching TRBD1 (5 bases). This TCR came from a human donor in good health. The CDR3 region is CASSPVRQFSYEQYF. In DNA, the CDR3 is TGTGCCAGCTCACCAGTCAGACAGTTTTCCTACGAGCAGTACTTC.